This TCR beta chain was sequenced during a study of cytomegalovirus exposure and HLA in healthy donors. In the study overall: HLA-typed donors contributed around 82 million unique TCRs, which were held in an early data release.

A note on this clone: The antigen remains unidentified.

PCR involved 60 Vbeta and 13 Jbeta primers. Data came from immunoSEQ multiplex PCR; TCRdb stores just in-frame clones and leaves some out. Among around 170,000 clones listed, approximately 73% were seen once. CDR3 length: 14 residues. Trimming took 5 bases from V and 6 from J, leaving 16 bases between them. Looked up from germline, CDR1 is MNHEY and CDR2 is SVGAGI. Whole-study results and caveats: In an earlier analysis, about 87% or about 30%: the productive usage of most TCR beta V segments.

This TCR was sampled from a woman aged 25 to 39 in good health and CMV-seropositive. The rearrangement uses TRBV6-5 and TRBJ2-5; D unclear. Sample: PBMCs. This chain's CDR3 is CASSPTAVHKTQYF. The CDR3 DNA reads as TGTGCCAGCAGTCCGACCGCGGTCCATAAGACCCAGTACTTC.